The 28 T cell receptor beta chains below come from one sample, sequenced in a study of blood T cell repertoires in COVID-19. This table comes from immunoSEQ multiplex PCR, and its TCRdb copy is limited to in-frame clones, with some not included. Here the sample spans about 62,000 clones, roughly 88% being singletons. The specimen sequenced was peripheral blood. The receptors were sampled from a woman over 75 with acute or convalescent COVID-19.

The rearrangement links TRBV5-1 to TRBJ2-1, with TRBD1 matching over 9 bases. The CDR3 length is 13 residues. CDR1 is SGHRS, CDR2 YFSETQ, per germline. V gave up 4 bases and J gave up 6 bases; unmatched junction bases: 2. This CDR3 reads CASSPDRGNEQFF. CDR3 in DNA: TGCGCCAGCAGCCCGGACAGGGGCAATGAGCAGTTCTTC.

The gene calls are TRBV12-2 and TRBJ2-5; the table's D call of TRBD1 was not tested on the DNA. TRBV12-2 is flagged as a pseudogene. The CDR3 contains 20 residues. The CDR3 coding sequence is TGTGCAAGTCGCTCAAGCCGGGACAGGGGGGAATGGTGTATCCAAGAGACCCAGTACTTC. Its protein is CASRSSRDRGEWCIQETQYF.

CDR3 in DNA: TGTGCCAGCAGTGCGGGACAGGGGGGAGTTCGGCCCCAGCATTTT. It specifies CASSAGQGGVRPQHF. The V gene is TRBV2, the J gene TRBJ1-5; 11 nucleotides align to TRBD1. CDR3 length: 15 amino acids. J gave up 9 bases and V 4 bases, and 8 bases lay outside the gene matches. Germline lookup yields CDR1 SNHLY and CDR2 FYNNEI.

This chain links TRBV27 with TRBJ2-1, with TRBD2 matching 7 bases. V trimming: 1 base; J trimming: 4 bases; junction bases outside the gene matches: 7. The CDR3 runs 16 residues. Germline V lookup: CDR1 MNHEY, CDR2 SMNVEV (reference sequence). The CDR3 is CASSLYTSASYNEQFF. CDR3 nucleotide sequence: TGTGCCAGCAGTTTATACACTAGCGCTTCGTACAATGAGCAGTTCTTC.

The rearrangement links TRBV15 to TRBJ1-2; D might be TRBD1 (6 bases). The CDR3 loop spans 15 amino acids. Germline CDR1 is LNHNV and CDR2 is YYDKDF (reference sequence). V lost 0 bases and J lost 8, with 16 bases in between. The CDR3 nucleotides read TGTGCCACCAGCAGAGATTTCGGGACAAAGGGAGGCTACACCTTC. Translation gives CATSRDFGTKGGYTF.

This clone appeared a single time. The V gene is TRBV7-2, the J gene TRBJ2-1, with TRBD1 identical over 9 bases. The trim removed 1 base at V and 6 bases at J, leaving 13 bases unmatched. The germline CDR1 and CDR2 sequences are SGHTA and FQGNSA. CDR3 length: 18 amino acids. The CDR3 spells CASSLGGPPGQGFNEQFF. Written as DNA, the CDR3 is TGTGCCAGCAGCTTAGGAGGGCCACCGGGACAGGGTTTCAATGAGCAGTTCTTC.

V usage is TRBV5-4 and J usage is TRBJ1-1; D gene uncertain. The germline V gene encodes CDR1 SGHNT and CDR2 YYREEE (reference sequence). The V end lost 4 bases, the J end lost 0 bases, and 10 bases lay between the germline ends. This CDR3 is built from 14 residues. CDR3 sequence: CASSHDGLNTEAFF. The CDR3 DNA sequence: TGTGCCAGCAGCCACGATGGCTTGAACACTGAAGCTTTCTTT.

In its sample, this clone was seen once. V and J are TRBV24-1 and TRBJ2-1, with 9 bases lining up with TRBD2. The length of the CDR3 is 16 residues. Germline V lookup: CDR1 KGHDR, CDR2 SFDVKD. V trimming: 4 bases; J trimming: 5 bases; junction bases outside the gene matches: 8. CDR3 residues: CATSDPTSGKNNEQFF. The DNA of the CDR3 is TGTGCCACCAGTGACCCGACTAGCGGAAAAAACAATGAGCAGTTCTTC.

With respect to this clone: The junction departs from germline at one end; a sequencing error may be responsible. The chain links TRBV7-9 to TRBJ2-1; 9 bases fit TRBD2. Germline CDR1 SEHNR, CDR2 FQNEAQ (reference sequence). CDR3 length: 12 residues. The CDR3 DNA reads as TGTGCCAGCAGCTTATCCTCTAGCGGGGCAGTCTTC. Translation: CASSLSSSGAVF.

The chain is built from TRBV4-3 and TRBJ2-7, with a weak D call TRBD1 (5 bases). V lost 1 base, J lost 2 bases, and 12 bases lay in between. The V gene's germline CDR1 is LGHNA and CDR2 YSLEER. CDR3 size: 15 residues. DNA of the CDR3: TGCGCCAGCAGCCAAGTCACGACAGCTACCTACGAGCAGTACTTC. This encodes CASSQVTTATYEQYF.

This chain uses TRBV3-1 (or the pseudogene TRBV3-2) with TRBJ2-3, with no clear D. The germline V gene has CDR1 LGHDT and CDR2 YNNKEL (reference sequence). This CDR3 is 15 amino acids long. Trimming cost V 0 bases and J 4 bases, with 11 bases left between them. The CDR3 DNA sequence: TGTGCCAGCAGCCAAGAGGATTCTAGTGCAGATACGCAGTATTTT. Translated, it gives CASSQEDSSADTQYF.

The chain links TRBV10-3 to TRBJ1-2, with D maybe TRBD1 (5 bases). Germline V gene data show CDR1 as ENHRY and CDR2 as SYGVKD. CDR3 length: 15 residues. V was shortened by 6 bases and J by 0 bases, with 14 bases between the two germline ends. CDR3 sequence reads: CAIRADSGTNYGYTF. CDR3 DNA: TGTGCCATCAGGGCCGACAGTGGTACTAACTATGGCTACACCTTC.

The V and J genes are TRBV4-1 and TRBJ2-1; 7 positions match TRBD2. This CDR3 comprises 17 residues. With V trimmed by 3 bases and J by 3 bases, 11 bases remained unmatched. Looked up from germline, CDR1 is MGHRA and CDR2 is YSYEKL. The CDR3 reads CASSHPSRGVSYNEQFF. CDR3 bases: TGCGCCAGCAGCCACCCCTCACGGGGGGTGAGCTACAATGAGCAGTTCTTC.

The genes are TRBV20-1 and TRBJ2-7; D unresolved. Trimming stripped 3 bases from V and 4 bases from J, with 13 bases between. The CDR3 sequence is 13 residues long. Germline-derived CDR1 and CDR2 are DFQATT and SNEGSKA (reference sequence). CDR3 amino acids: CSASDTATYEQYF. The CDR3 region has the DNA TGCAGTGCTAGTGATACAGCCACTTACGAGCAGTACTTC.

The chain combines TRBV3-1 (or the pseudogene TRBV3-2) with TRBJ1-2; no definite D call. The CDR3 spans 14 residues. V was trimmed by 0 bases and J by 2 bases, leaving 7 bases between them. Germline V gene lookup returns CDR1 LGHDT and CDR2 YNNKEL (reference sequence). CDR3 sequence: CASSQDHQNYGYTF. CDR3 DNA: TGTGCCAGCAGCCAAGATCACCAGAACTATGGCTACACCTTC.

CDR3 in DNA: TGTGCCAGCAGTGTGGAGCAGAGCACAGATACGCAGTATTTT. It codes for CASSVEQSTDTQYF. The chain recombines TRBV2 with TRBJ2-3; no clear D. Trimming stripped 4 bases from V and 0 bases from J, with 8 bases between. This CDR3 is built from 14 residues. Germline assignment: CDR1 SNHLY and CDR2 FYNNEI.

This clone was seen a few times. The V and J genes are TRBV30 and TRBJ1-4, with a possible D match to TRBD1 (6 bases). Trimming removed 4 bases at V and 4 bases at J, with 10 bases between. The CDR3 has 13 amino acids. Germline CDR1 reads GTSNPN; CDR2 reads SVGIG (reference sequence). CDR3 residues: CAWIGQNNEKLFF. The CDR3 DNA sequence: TGTGCCTGGATCGGACAGAATAATGAAAAACTGTTTTTT.

This clone appeared a single time. The chain combines TRBV7-2 with TRBJ1-2; the match to TRBD1 covers 9 bases. CDR1 SGHTA and CDR2 FQGNSA come from the germline V gene. Trimming removed 5 bases from V and 1 base from J; junction bases left unmatched: 5. The CDR3 has 15 residues. The CDR3 DNA follows: TGTGCCAGCAGCCCTGACAGGGGGGTTAACTATGGCTACACCTTC. Translation: CASSPDRGVNYGYTF.

This clone showed up just once. The chain recombines TRBV30 with TRBJ1-5; TRBD1 agrees at 7 bases. Trimming removed 7 bases from V and 1 base from J; junction bases left unmatched: 7. The CDR3 contains 14 residues. Germline V gene data show CDR1 as GTSNPN and CDR2 as SVGIG (reference sequence). CDR3 protein: CAYAQGGSNQPQHF. DNA for the CDR3: TGTGCCTACGCGCAGGGGGGCAGCAATCAGCCCCAGCATTTT. Filled out from reference TRBV30 and TRBJ1-5, the complete variable domain reads SQTIHQWPATLVQPVGSPLSLECTVEGTSNPNLYWYRQAAGRGLQLLFYSVGIGQISSEVPQNLSASRPQDRQFILSSKKLLLSDSGFYLCAYAQGGSNQPQHFGDGTRLSIL.

This sequence joins TRBV7-2 and TRBJ1-1; TRBD1 matches at 7 bases. Trimming cost V 5 bases and J 3 bases; bases outside gene matches: 3. The germline V gene encodes CDR1 SGHTA and CDR2 FQGNSA. This CDR3 is 13 amino acids long. CDR3 nucleotides: TGTGCCAGCAGCGCGGGACAGTACACTGAAGCTTTCTTT. It specifies CASSAGQYTEAFF.

This clone was found once. This sequence joins TRBV7-9 and TRBJ2-1; TRBD2 agrees at 9 bases. CDR1 and CDR2 from the germline V gene are SEHNR and FQNEAQ (reference sequence). With V trimmed by 6 bases and J by 8 bases, 11 bases remained unmatched. The CDR3 is 15 amino acids. CDR3 coding DNA: TGTGCCAGCAGAAAAGCCGCGGGGGGGAGCGATGAGCAGTTCTTC. Its translation is CASRKAAGGSDEQFF.

The chain uses TRBV6-1 and TRBJ1-4, with 9 bases fitting TRBD1. The germline CDR1 and CDR2 sequences are MNHNS and SASEGT. The V and J ends lost 1 base and 6 bases, in that order; junction bases with no gene match: 3. The length of the CDR3 is 15 residues. This chain's CDR3 is CASSEGGTGYEKLFF. DNA for the CDR3: TGTGCCAGCAGTGAAGGCGGGACAGGGTATGAAAAACTGTTTTTT.

The chain couples TRBV4-3 to TRBJ1-3; the D gene is possibly TRBD1 (5 bases). CDR1 LGHNA and CDR2 YSLEER come from the germline V gene. The V end lost 0 bases, the J end lost 4 bases, and 16 bases lay between the germline ends. The CDR3 is made up of 17 amino acids. The CDR3 region is CASSQDLDSAGGNTIYF. In DNA form, the CDR3 reads TGCGCCAGCAGCCAAGACTTGGATTCCGCAGGGGGAAACACCATATATTTT.

V and J are TRBV29-1 and TRBJ2-4, with 9 bases matching TRBD2. Unmatched junction bases numbered 7, after V lost 7 bases and J lost 6 bases. Germline loops: CDR1 SQVTM, CDR2 ANQGSEA. This CDR3 is built from 13 residues. CDR3 DNA sequence: TGCAGCGGAGGGGAGACTAGCGGAAACATTCAGTACTTC. Its translation: CSGGETSGNIQYF.

V and J are TRBV9 and TRBJ2-7; TRBD2 matches at 7 bases. The length of the CDR3 is 19 residues. The trim removed 3 bases at V and 3 bases at J, leaving 21 bases unmatched. CDR1 and CDR2 (germline): SGDLS, YYNGEE. For the CDR3, the DNA is TGTGCCAGCAGCGAGCCCCCCCCAACAGACGGGGGGACGAGCTACGAGCAGTACTTC. Translated, it gives CASSEPPPTDGGTSYEQYF.

This clone was seen a single time. The CDR3 sequence: CASSQGAGANVLTF. CDR3 nucleotide sequence: TGTGCCAGCAGTCAGGGGGCTGGGGCCAACGTCCTGACTTTC. The V and J genes are TRBV6-4 and TRBJ2-6; 7 nucleotides match TRBD1. The length of the CDR3 is 14 residues. V dropped 5 bases and J dropped 2; count of bases not matched to a gene: 0. Germline-derived CDR1 and CDR2 are MRHNA and SNTAGT.

This chain joins TRBV6-6 and TRBJ1-3; 9 bases fit TRBD1. V gave up 5 bases and J gave up 5 bases; unmatched junction bases: 7. The CDR3 is 15 residues long. Germline V CDR1 and CDR2: MNHNY, SVGAGI (reference sequence). The CDR3 sequence is CASSEGTGWRNTIYF. The CDR3 DNA reads as TGTGCCAGCAGTGAGGGGACAGGGTGGAGAAACACCATATATTTT.

The chain links TRBV2 to TRBJ2-7; the match to TRBD1 covers 7 bases. The CDR3 loop spans 15 amino acids. With 6 bases clipped from V and 4 bases from J, the junction kept 12 bases outside the gene matches. Germline V CDR1 and CDR2: SNHLY, FYNNEI. The CDR3 region is CASRALQGKRYEQYF. DNA for the CDR3: TGTGCCAGCAGAGCCCTACAGGGGAAAAGGTACGAGCAGTACTTC.